The rows below give T cell receptor beta chains drawn from one sample of a study of T cell repertoires in cytomegalovirus infection. Each CDR3 protein is one row after TCRdb ran MiXCR on the reads. The table lists tens of thousands of distinct CDR3 sequences, around 49% of them singletons, with about 92% in the top ten. Their cognate antigens are unknown. The specimen comprised CD8+ T cells from cultured PBMCs, sampled from culture after CMV antigen stimulation. The receptors derive from a human donor in good health (CMV status not recorded). Some clones in this sample may be carry-over from other donors' samples. The conserved cysteine and the conserved F or W are not part of the CDR3 here.

cdr3_aa v_call
ASSPVGGPNQPQH TRBV7-2
ASTPLRQGGDGYT TRBV28
ASSDLATSTDTQY TRBV11-2
ASSKILPQGRQPQH TRBV27
ASSSPLEVGDTEAF TRBV28
ASSQNAGGPSTDTQY TRBV4-2
ASRGSSGVSTDTQY TRBV11-2
ASSLGGAGYGYT TRBV12-3/TRBV12-4
ASSLASGNEQY TRBV5-1
ASEPGQNSGNTIY TRBV6-6
ASSSHPSGGLRGEQF TRBV6-6
ASSLPRGAGGPSSYNEQF TRBV7-6
ASSFTSTGELF TRBV27
ASSSDTYGTGSKNIQY TRBV11-2
ASPKNTGELF TRBV12-3/TRBV12-4
ASSSQDRGYRNTEAF TRBV28
ASGTSGYNEQF TRBV30
ASRPTKLTSNYGYT TRBV6-5
ASGLVRSGRHLPGGELF TRBV12-5
ATLLGTASTDTQY TRBV6-1
ASSLVGGSKNIQY TRBV7-9
ASSDKRSYEQY TRBV6-1
ASSLADRDSETQY TRBV7-6
ASGFVEGLEAF TRBV7-2
ASKKTGELF TRBV19
ASSGSVTALSNEQF TRBV7-9
ASSWDSQETQY TRBV28
ASSLVWGPTDTQY TRBV7-4
SAQGGGGGYNEQF TRBV20-1
ASSSGGTPYEQY TRBV7-9
ASSRRQRGENQPQH TRBV19
ASSFTAGRTGELF TRBV7-2
ASSTQGRGSYEQY TRBV19
ASSVYAGPVYEQY TRBV14
VTIQGADNEQF TRBV7-6
ASSLRDFGADTQY TRBV7-2
ASSRGTADTQY TRBV13
ASSPLGEFTQY TRBV7-4
ASSPRGATQGEQY TRBV14
ASSLKDRGLYGYT TRBV6-8
ASSFHGTSGFQDTQY TRBV7-9
SARDLRATEAF TRBV20-1
ASSLSQGAYEQY TRBV27
ASSLGLAVNNEQF TRBV7-2
ASSQAVHRDTRNYGYT TRBV3-1
ASSDSGGPFYEQY TRBV6-1
ASSIRDEAGGGNAQF TRBV19
ASSAHREGRELF TRBV6-1
ASSSQGNQPQH TRBV7-4
ASSESVRRAENEQF TRBV6-1
ASSFLDRGQEETQY TRBV28
ASSYDRDYEQY TRBV27
ASSFTGSEQF TRBV7-2